This is a list of T cell receptor beta chains from one sample in a study of T cell responses to AZD1222 COVID-19 vaccine. Assay: immunoSEQ multiplex PCR; the TCRdb copy retains only in-frame clones and omits some. The data contain 90,000 to 95,000 clones, about 91% of them singletons. Sequences were derived from peripheral blood, sampled on day 0 of AZD1222 vaccination. The receptors derive from an adult in good health. The CDR3 runs from the conserved cysteine through the conserved F or W. The D gene is left open where the match is weak. Size is omitted from some rows. Given values are once, few, many or a class for expanded clones.

v_call,d_call,j_call,clone_size,cdr3_nt,cdr3_aa
TRBV5-1,TRBD1,TRBJ1-5,once,TGCGCCAGCAGCCACGGGGACAGGGAAGGTCAGCCCCAGCATTTT,CASSHGDREGQPQHF
TRBV4-1,.,TRBJ1-1,.,TGCGCCAGCAGCCAAGAGAGGCGGTCCGAAGCTTTCTTT,CASSQERRSEAFF
TRBV12-2,.,TRBJ2-1,few,TGTGCAAGTCGCTTAGTTGGGGCGAGCTCCTACAATGAGCAGTTCTTC,CASRLVGASSYNEQFF
TRBV28,.,TRBJ1-5,.,TGTGCCAGCAGTTTTTCAACCCAGCCCCAGCATTTT,CASSFSTQPQHF
TRBV7-9,TRBD1,TRBJ2-3,.,TGTGCCAGCAGCGCGCGGGCAGGGGGATTCCACGATACGCAGTATTTT,CASSARAGGFHDTQYF
TRBV4-2,.,TRBJ1-5,.,TGTGCCAGCAGCCCCAGGGGCGGGGACAATCAGCCCCAGCATTTT,CASSPRGGDNQPQHF
TRBV5-1,TRBD1,TRBJ2-7,.,TGCGCCAGCAGCCCGGGACAGGCCTCCTACGAGCAGTACTTC,CASSPGQASYEQYF
TRBV6-2/TRBV6-3,TRBD2,TRBJ2-3,once,TGTGCCAGCAGCAGGACTAGCGGGGGCACAGATACGCAGTATTTT,CASSRTSGGTDTQYF
TRBV5-1,.,TRBJ1-1,.,TGCGCCAGCAGCTTGGGGGACACCACTGAAGCTTTCTTT,CASSLGDTTEAFF
TRBV5-1,TRBD2,TRBJ2-7,.,TGCGCCAGCAGCTCGGGGGGGCCCGACGAGCAGTACTTC,CASSSGGPDEQYF
TRBV5-1,TRBD1,TRBJ2-3,.,TGCGCCAGCAGCATGGGACAGGGGGGAGATACGCAGTATTTT,CASSMGQGGDTQYF
TRBV2,TRBD2,TRBJ2-3,.,TGTGCCAGCGGGGGGGGTCTATTTGACACAGATACGCAGTATTTT,CASGGGLFDTDTQYF
TRBV4-3,.,TRBJ1-5,.,TGCGCCAGCAGCCAAGATTGGCCGGGGAGGGGCTATAGCAATCAGCCCCAGCATTTT,CASSQDWPGRGYSNQPQHF
TRBV21-1,.,TRBJ1-4,.,TGTGCCAGCAGCAAAAACAGGGGGCGTCGGGAAAAACTGTTTTTT,CASSKNRGRREKLFF
TRBV18,.,TRBJ1-5,.,TGTGCCAGCTCAGAGGGGGTCCCTAGCAATCAGCCCCAGCATTTT,CASSEGVPSNQPQHF
TRBV9,TRBD2,TRBJ2-1,.,TGTGCCAGCAGCGCGGAACCCGGGACTAGCGTTAGCTCCTACAATGAGCAGTTCTTC,CASSAEPGTSVSSYNEQFF
TRBV12-3/TRBV12-4,.,TRBJ2-5,.,TGTGCCAGCAGTCTCTTGGGAGAGACCCAGTACTTC,CASSLLGETQYF
TRBV19,.,TRBJ1-1,.,TGTGCCACCACGTGGGGGGGAGGAAGAAAATCGAACACTGAAGCTTTCTTT,CATTWGGGRKSNTEAFF
TRBV24-1,.,TRBJ2-5,once,TGTGCCACCGACCCCCTACAAGCTAAGACCCAGTACTTC,CATDPLQAKTQYF
TRBV7-3,TRBD2,TRBJ2-7,.,TGTGCCAGCAGCTTAGCTGGTAGGAGCGGGGGTAGGTCGTTC,CASSLAGRSGGRSF
TRBV4-1,.,TRBJ1-1,.,TGCGCCAGCAGCCACAACGACAGAAGCATGAACACTGAAGCTTTCTTT,CASSHNDRSMNTEAFF
TRBV5-1,.,TRBJ2-5,.,TGCGCCAGCAGCTTGGGGGCCGGTAAAGAGACCCAGTACTTC,CASSLGAGKETQYF
TRBV5-1,TRBD2,TRBJ2-4,.,TGCGCCAGCAGCCTCGACCCCAGCGGGATTTCACTAGCCAAAAACATTCAGTACTTC,CASSLDPSGISLAKNIQYF
TRBV19,.,TRBJ1-1,.,TGTGCCAGTAGTGCCAGGGGGAACACTGAAGCTTTCTTT,CASSARGNTEAFF
TRBV5-4,.,TRBJ2-1,.,TGTGCCAGCAGCTTGGCTCTAGCGCTCAACAATGAGCAGTTCTTC,CASSLALALNNEQFF
TRBV2,TRBD1,TRBJ1-2,.,TGTGCCAGCACTATCCAGGGGGATGGCTACACCTTC,CASTIQGDGYTF
TRBV19,.,TRBJ2-2,few,TGTGCCAGTAGTCTCCAGAGGAGCGGGGAGCTGTTTTTT,CASSLQRSGELFF
TRBV5-1,.,TRBJ2-7,.,TGCGCCAGCAGCGCAAGACCTGCGAGCTCCTACGAGCAGTACTTC,CASSARPASSYEQYF